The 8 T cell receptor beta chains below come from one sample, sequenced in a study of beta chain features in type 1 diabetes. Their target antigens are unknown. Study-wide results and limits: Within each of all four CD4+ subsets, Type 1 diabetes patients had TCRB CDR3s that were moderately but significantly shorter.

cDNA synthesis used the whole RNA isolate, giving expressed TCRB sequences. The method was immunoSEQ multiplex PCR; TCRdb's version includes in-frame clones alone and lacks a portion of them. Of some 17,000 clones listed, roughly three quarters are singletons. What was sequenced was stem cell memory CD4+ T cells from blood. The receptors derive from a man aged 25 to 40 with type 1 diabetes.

This CDR3 is CASSLDPSGQFF. The CDR3 DNA reads TGTGCCAGCAGCTTAGACCCCTCCGGGCAGTTCTTC. The rearrangement uses TRBV7-2 and TRBJ2-1; no clear D gene. Germline V gives CDR1 SGHTA, CDR2 FQGNSA. Between the trimmed V and J ends, which lost 1 base and 12 bases, there was a span of 10 bases. CDR3 length: 12 amino acids.

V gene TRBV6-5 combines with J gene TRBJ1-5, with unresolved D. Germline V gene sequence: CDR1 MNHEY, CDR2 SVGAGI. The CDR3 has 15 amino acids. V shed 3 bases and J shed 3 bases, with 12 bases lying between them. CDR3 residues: CASSYAASANQPQHF. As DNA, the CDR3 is TGTGCCAGCAGTTATGCTGCCAGCGCCAATCAGCCCCAGCATTTT.

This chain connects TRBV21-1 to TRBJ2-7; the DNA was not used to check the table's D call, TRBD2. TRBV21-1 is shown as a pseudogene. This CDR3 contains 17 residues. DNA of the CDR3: TGTGCCAGCAGCAAGACGCCTTGTAACGGGGGGCTAAGGGAGCAGTACTTC. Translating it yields CASSKTPCNGGLREQYF.

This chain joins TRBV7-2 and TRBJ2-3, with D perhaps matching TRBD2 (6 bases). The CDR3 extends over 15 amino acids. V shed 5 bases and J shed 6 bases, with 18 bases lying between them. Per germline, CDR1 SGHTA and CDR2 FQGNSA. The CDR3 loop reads CASSALGLGRDTQYF. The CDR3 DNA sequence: TGTGCCAGCAGCGCCCTAGGTTTGGGGAGGGATACGCAGTATTTT.

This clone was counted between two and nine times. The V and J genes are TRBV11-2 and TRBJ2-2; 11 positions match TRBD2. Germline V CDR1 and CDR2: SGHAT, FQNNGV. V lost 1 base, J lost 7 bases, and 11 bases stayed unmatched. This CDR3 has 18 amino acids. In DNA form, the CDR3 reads TGTGCCAGCAGCTTAGTCCCTTCTAGCGGGGGGATAGGCGGGGAGCTGTTTTTT. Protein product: CASSLVPSSGGIGGELFF. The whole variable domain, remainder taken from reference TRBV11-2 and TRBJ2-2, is EAGVAQSPRYKIIEKRQSVAFWCNPISGHATLYWYQQILGQGPKLLIQFQNNGVVDDSQLPKDRFSAERLKGVDSTLKIQPAKLEDSAVYLCASSLVPSSGGIGGELFFGEGSRLTVL.

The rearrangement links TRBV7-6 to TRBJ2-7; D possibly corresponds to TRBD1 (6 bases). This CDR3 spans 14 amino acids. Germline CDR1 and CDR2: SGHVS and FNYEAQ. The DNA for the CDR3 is TGTGCTTCCCGTGGACAGCCCTCAGCCAACGAGCAGTACTTC. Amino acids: CASRGQPSANEQYF.

The CDR3: CASSSRNIQYF. For the CDR3, the DNA is TGTGCCAGCAGCTCCCGAAACATTCAGTACTTC. The chain employs TRBV7-9 and TRBJ2-4; D gene unclear. CDR1 SEHNR and CDR2 FQNEAQ come from the germline V gene (reference sequence). Trimming pared 4 bases from V and 6 bases from J, leaving 4 bases between. The CDR3 is made up of 11 amino acids.

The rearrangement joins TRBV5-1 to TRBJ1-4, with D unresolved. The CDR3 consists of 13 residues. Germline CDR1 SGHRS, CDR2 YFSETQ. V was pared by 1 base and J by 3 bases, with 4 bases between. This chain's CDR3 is CASSLSPNEKLFF. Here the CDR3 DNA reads TGCGCCAGCAGCTTGAGCCCTAATGAAAAACTGTTTTTT.